In this sample, the clone carrying this T cell receptor (beta chain) turned up many times. The data stem from a study of T cells in Graves' hyperthyroidism and ophthalmopathy. Amplification of TCR beta CDR3 regions used RNA as the template. Initially, a first-round RT-PCR of the TCR CDR3 employed the HTBI primer set. MiXCR, run by TCRdb on the multiplex PCR reads, gives a single entry per CDR3 protein. Of around 370,000 distinct CDR3 sequences in the sample, approximately 18% are singletons; the top ten hold 35% to 45%. The study left out patients who had uncontrolled infection, other autoimmune disease, pregnancy or lactation. Trimming pared 1 base from V and 3 bases from J, leaving 11 bases between. The CDR3 extends over 14 amino acids. Germline CDR1 reads SGHRS; CDR2 reads YFSETQ.

V usage is TRBV5-1 and J usage is TRBJ2-7; D might be TRBD1 (7 bases). The sample consisted of blood. The clonotype comes from a young man with Graves' ophthalmopathy. DNA of the CDR3: TGCGCCAGCAGCTTGCGACAGGGACTCTACGAGCAGTACTTC. This gives the protein CASSLRQGLYEQYF.